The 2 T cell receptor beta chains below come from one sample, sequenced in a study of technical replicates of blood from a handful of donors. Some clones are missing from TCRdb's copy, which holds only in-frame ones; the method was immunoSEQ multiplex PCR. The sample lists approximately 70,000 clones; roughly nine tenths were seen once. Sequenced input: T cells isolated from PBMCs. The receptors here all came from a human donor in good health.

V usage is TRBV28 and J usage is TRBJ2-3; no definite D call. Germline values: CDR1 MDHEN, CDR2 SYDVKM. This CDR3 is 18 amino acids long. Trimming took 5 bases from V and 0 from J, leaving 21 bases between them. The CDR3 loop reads CASSTSPPLGRSTDTQYF. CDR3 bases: TGTGCCAGCAGTACTTCCCCCCCCCTGGGCAGGAGCACAGATACGCAGTATTTT.

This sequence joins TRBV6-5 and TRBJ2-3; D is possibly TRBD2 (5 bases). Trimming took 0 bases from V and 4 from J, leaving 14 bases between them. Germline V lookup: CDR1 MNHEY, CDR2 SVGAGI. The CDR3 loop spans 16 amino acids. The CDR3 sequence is CASSYSMWGEADTQYF. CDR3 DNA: TGTGCCAGCAGTTACTCGATGTGGGGAGAGGCAGATACGCAGTATTTT.